This TCR beta chain comes out of a study of T cell repertoires in cytomegalovirus infection. Study-wide context: Both a matching HLA type and CMV infection were indicated by public TCR beta signatures.

Germline V CDR1 and CDR2: SNHLY, FYNNEI. V lost 3 bases and J 3 bases, leaving 6 bases between the germline ends. CDR3 length equals 14 residues. One entry per CDR3 protein, called by TCRdb with MiXCR from the reads. The repertoire holds fewer than 350,000 distinct CDR3 sequences, with roughly 15% as singletons. This TCR was sampled from a human donor in good health (CMV status not recorded). Some clones in this sample may be carry-over from other donors' samples. The specimen was PBMCs. V usage is TRBV2 and J usage is TRBJ2-6; D gene uncertain. The CDR3: CASSDLVGANVLTF. The CDR3 bases are TGTGCCAGCAGTGACCTAGTTGGGGCCAACGTCCTGACTTTC.